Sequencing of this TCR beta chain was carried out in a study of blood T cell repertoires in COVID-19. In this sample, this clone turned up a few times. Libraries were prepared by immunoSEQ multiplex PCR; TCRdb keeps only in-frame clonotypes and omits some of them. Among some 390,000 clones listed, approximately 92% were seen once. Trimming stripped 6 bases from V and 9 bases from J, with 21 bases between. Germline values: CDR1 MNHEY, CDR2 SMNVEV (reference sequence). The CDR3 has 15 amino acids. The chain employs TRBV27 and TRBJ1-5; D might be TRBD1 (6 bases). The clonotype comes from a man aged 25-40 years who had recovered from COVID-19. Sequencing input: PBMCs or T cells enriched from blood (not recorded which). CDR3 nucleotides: TGTGCCAGCAGCATAACAGGGTTCCAACCGGGGCCCCAGCATTTT. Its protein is CASSITGFQPGPQHF.